Each of the 18 T cell receptor beta chains below was sequenced from the same sample in a study of radiotherapy plus CTLA-4 blockade in lung cancer. Sequencing used immunoSEQ multiplex PCR; TCRdb keeps in-frame clones, though not all of them. The sample records about 77,000 clones, nearly 75% being singletons. Sequences were derived from peripheral blood, sampled from a patient treated with radiotherapy plus ipilimumab. These receptors were taken from a human donor with non-small cell lung cancer whose response to radiotherapy plus ipilimumab could not be evaluated.

The chain recombines TRBV7-2 with TRBJ2-2; 10 nucleotides align to TRBD2. Germline V lookup: CDR1 SGHTA, CDR2 FQGNSA. The CDR3 is 16 residues long. Trimming took 3 bases from V and 5 from J; bases not matched to a gene: 6. The CDR3 nucleotides read TGTGCCAGCAGCTTGCTAGCGGGGGTACGGACCGGGGAGCTGTTTTTT. Encoded protein: CASSLLAGVRTGELFF.

The chain couples TRBV28 to TRBJ2-1, with 8 bases identical to TRBD2. CDR1 MDHEN and CDR2 SYDVKM come from the germline V gene. This CDR3 is built from 14 residues. The J segment lost 7 bases and the V segment lost 3 bases, leaving 5 bases of the junction unmatched. CDR3 sequence (DNA): TGTGCCAGCAGTTTCGGGGGGGCGGGGAATGAGCAGTTCTTC. Its protein is CASSFGGAGNEQFF. Supplemented by reference TRBV28 and TRBJ2-1, the full variable domain reads DVKVTQSSRYLVKRTGEKVFLECVQDMDHENMFWYRQDPGLGLRLIYFSYDVKMKEKGDIPEGYSVSREKKERFSLILESASTNQTSMYLCASSFGGAGNEQFFGPGTRLTVL.

The rearrangement joins TRBV6-5 to TRBJ2-3; perhaps TRBD2 as D (5 bases). The CDR3 consists of 15 residues. V lost 2 bases and J lost 0, with 9 bases in between. Looked up from germline, CDR1 is MNHEY and CDR2 is SVGAGI. CDR3 sequence: CASSYEGSSTDTQYF. CDR3 sequence (DNA): TGTGCCAGCAGTTACGAGGGCTCTAGCACAGATACGCAGTATTTT.

This clone occurred a few times. This sequence joins TRBV5-1 and TRBJ1-2, with TRBD1 matching over 8 bases. CDR1 and CDR2 from the germline V gene are SGHRS and YFSETQ. The CDR3 loop spans 16 amino acids. V shed 0 bases, J shed 1 base, and the junction held 5 bases outside the gene matches. CDR3 in amino acids: CASSLEQGGLNYGYTF. In DNA, the CDR3 is TGCGCCAGCAGCTTGGAACAGGGGGGACTTAACTATGGCTACACCTTC.

The chain carries TRBV18 and TRBJ1-6, with a possible D match to TRBD1 (6 bases). Trimming pared 5 bases from V and 7 bases from J, leaving 18 bases between. CDR1 and CDR2 (germline): KGHSH, LQKENI. This CDR3 contains 16 residues. This CDR3 is CASSFGAGGSNSPLHF. The CDR3 DNA sequence: TGTGCCAGCTCATTCGGGGCGGGGGGCTCCAATTCACCCCTCCACTTT.

The rearrangement uses TRBV5-1 and TRBJ2-1; D gene unclear. This CDR3 has 12 residues. Trimming pared 4 bases from V and 12 bases from J, leaving 14 bases between. Looked up from germline, CDR1 is SGHRS and CDR2 is YFSETQ. The CDR3 nucleotides read TGCGCCAGCAGCCCCGAAAGAGCGTCGCAGTTCTTC. This sequence encodes CASSPERASQFF.

The chain employs TRBV29-1 and TRBJ2-7, with D uncertain. Germline values: CDR1 SQVTM, CDR2 ANQGSEA. This CDR3 contains 13 residues. Between the trimmed V and J ends, which lost 5 bases and 7 bases, there was a span of 18 bases. CDR3 protein: CSVLTYTVGEQYF. The CDR3 DNA reads as TGCAGCGTTCTAACCTACACCGTCGGGGAGCAGTACTTC.

This clone appeared a few times. The V and J genes are TRBV7-6 and TRBJ1-4; possibly TRBD1 for D (6 bases). Trimming pared 4 bases from V and 4 bases from J, leaving 10 bases between. This CDR3 has 14 amino acids. The germline V gene encodes CDR1 SGHVS and CDR2 FNYEAQ. CDR3 loop: CASSSRQDNEKLFF. CDR3 nucleotide sequence: TGTGCCAGCAGCTCCAGACAGGATAATGAAAAACTGTTTTTT.

The V call is TRBV19, the J call TRBJ1-1; D unresolved. The V gene lost 8 bases and the J gene lost 3 bases, with 10 bases spanning the gap. Germline CDR1 is LNHDA and CDR2 is SQIVND (reference sequence). The length of the CDR3 is 12 residues. CDR3 in DNA: TGTGCCAGTTCCCGCGGATACACTGAAGCTTTCTTT. Translated, it gives CASSRGYTEAFF.

J is TRBJ2-7 and V is TRBV7-9, with 13 bases identical to TRBD2. The CDR3 runs to 15 residues. From germline, CDR1 is SEHNR and CDR2 FQNEAQ (reference sequence). The V gene end was trimmed by 5 bases and the J gene end by 4 bases; junction bases not matched to a gene: 5. This CDR3 reads CASSRTSGRAYEQYF. The CDR3 DNA reads as TGTGCCAGCAGCAGGACTAGCGGGAGAGCATACGAGCAGTACTTC.

The chain has TRBV5-1 and TRBJ2-5, with 8 bases matching TRBD1. The CDR3 totals 14 residues. The ends lost 4 bases at V and 5 bases at J; junction bases unmatched: 7. Germline V gene sequence: CDR1 SGHRS, CDR2 YFSETQ. CDR3 residues: CASSDRTGRETQYF. Written as DNA, the CDR3 is TGCGCCAGCAGCGACAGGACAGGGAGGGAGACCCAGTACTTC.

The chain is built from TRBV27 and TRBJ2-7, with 8 bases lining up with TRBD2. From germline, CDR1 is MNHEY and CDR2 SMNVEV (reference sequence). The CDR3 totals 14 residues. V lost 2 bases, J lost 4 bases, and 4 bases stayed unmatched. CDR3 sequence (DNA): TGTGCCAGCAGTTTAAAGGGACTAGAGTACGAGCAGTACTTC. Amino acid sequence: CASSLKGLEYEQYF.

The chain recombines TRBV5-6 with TRBJ2-2; 10 nucleotides line up with TRBD2. Germline V gene data show CDR1 as SGHDT and CDR2 as YYEEEE. The CDR3 covers 15 residues. V was pared by 3 bases and J by 5 bases, with 4 bases of the junction left unmatched. The CDR3 is CASSSLAGWTGELFF. The CDR3 nucleotides are TGTGCCAGCAGCTCACTAGCGGGATGGACCGGGGAGCTGTTTTTT. Filled out from reference TRBV5-6 and TRBJ2-2, the complete variable domain reads DAGVTQSPTHLIKTRGQQVTLRCSPKSGHDTVSWYQQALGQGPQFIFQYYEEEERQRGNFPDRFSGHQFPNYSSELNVNALLLGDSALYLCASSSLAGWTGELFFGEGSRLTVL.

The J gene is TRBJ1-1, the V gene TRBV10-3; weak D call: TRBD1 (6 bases). The CDR3 totals 15 residues. The V and J ends lost 7 bases and 5 bases respectively, with 20 bases between them. The germline V gene encodes CDR1 ENHRY and CDR2 SYGVKD. Written as DNA, the CDR3 is TGTGCCATCATGCCCAAATCGGACAGAATTACTGAAGCTTTCTTT. Translation: CAIMPKSDRITEAFF.

The chain links TRBV27 to TRBJ1-1, with TRBD1 as a possible D gene (5 bases). The CDR3 runs 16 residues. Per the germline V gene, CDR1 is MNHEY and CDR2 is SMNVEV (reference sequence). The V end was cut by 2 bases, the J end by 5 bases, with 18 bases between. The CDR3 sequence is CASSLVIGGIRTEAFF. The CDR3 coding sequence is TGTGCCAGCAGTTTAGTAATTGGGGGGATTCGAACTGAAGCTTTCTTT.

J is TRBJ2-5 and V is TRBV7-2; TRBD2 aligns across 15 bases. This CDR3 has 17 residues. In germline, CDR1 is SGHTA, CDR2 FQGNSA. Germline trimming cut 5 bases from V and 4 bases from J; bases unmatched to any gene: 8. CDR3 loop: CASSPPGLAGGGETQYF. The CDR3, as DNA: TGTGCCAGCAGCCCGCCGGGACTAGCGGGGGGAGGAGAGACCCAGTACTTC. Together with reference TRBV7-2 and TRBJ2-5, the CDR3 gives the full variable domain: GAGVSQSPSNKVTEKGKDVELRCDPISGHTALYWYRQSLGQGLEFLIYFQGNSAPDKSGLPSDRFSAERTGGSVSTLTIQRTQQEDSAVYLCASSPPGLAGGGETQYFGPGTRLLVL.

The chain links TRBV5-4 to TRBJ1-1, with D possibly TRBD1 on 5 matching bases. V dropped 0 bases and J dropped 7 bases, with 10 bases sitting between them. Per the germline V gene, CDR1 is SGHNT and CDR2 is YYREEE (reference sequence). CDR3 size: 13 residues. In DNA form, the CDR3 reads TGTGCCAGCAGCTTGGGACAGTCGGATGAAGCTTTCTTT. Its protein is CASSLGQSDEAFF.

This clone has just one count. This chain links TRBV30 with TRBJ1-1; a weak D match, TRBD1 (6 bases). V lost 2 bases and J lost 7, with 11 bases in between. Germline V lookup: CDR1 GTSNPN, CDR2 SVGIG (reference sequence). The CDR3 is made up of 12 amino acids. In DNA form, the CDR3 reads TGTGCCTGGAGTAGGACAGCGAGTGAAGCTTTCTTT. Protein: CAWSRTASEAFF.